One sample yielded the 22 T cell receptor delta chains listed below, sequenced in a study of delta chains in infants with herpesvirus infections. Gamma-chain- and delta-chain-specific primers converted PBMC RNA into TCR cDNA. TCRdb re-identified clones in the RT-PCR reads via CATT. The sample records over a thousand delta-chain clones, around 28% being singletons. Sequencing was performed on peripheral blood, taken at time point 1 of longitudinal follow-up. Receptors were obtained from a human donor who was a Ugandan infant, either HIV-exposed or HIV-unexposed (not recorded which).

This sequence joins TRDV1 and TRDJ1; 13 bases match TRDD3. The CDR3 has 19 amino acids. The V and J ends lost 1 base and 10 bases, in that order; junction bases with no gene match: 18. Germline V lookup: CDR1 TSWWSYY, CDR2 QGS. The CDR3 bases are TGTGCTCTTGGGGAACCTTGGGCCCTACGTCCTAACTGGGGGATACGACTCATCTTT. Protein: CALGEPWALRPNWGIRLIF.

This clone is termed medium-sized. This chain uses TRDV3 with TRDJ1; TRDD2 matches 9 bases. The junction had 19 bases not matched to a gene; V was cut back by 5 bases and J by 0 bases. CDR3 length: 18 amino acids. CDR1 is TVYSNPD and CDR2 is GDNSRS in the germline V gene (reference sequence). CDR3 DNA: TGTGCCGCACCTTCCTACGGGGCTGGGGGGCAATACACCGATAAACTCATCTTT. This gives the protein CAAPSYGAGGQYTDKLIF.

This clone is large within its sample. The V gene is TRDV2, the J gene TRDJ3; 8 bases are shared with TRDD3. Germline loops: CDR1 GEAIGNYY, CDR2 EKD. With 0 bases clipped from V and 1 base from J, the junction kept 13 bases outside the gene matches. This CDR3 region has 21 residues. This CDR3 is CACDTGGWGIKGSWDTRQMFF. For the CDR3, the DNA is TGTGCCTGTGACACCGGAGGATGGGGGATTAAAGGTTCCTGGGACACCCGACAGATGTTTTTC.

The chain combines TRDV2 with TRDJ1, with 8 bases fitting TRDD3. After removal of 2 bases from V and 0 bases from J, the junction contained 7 bases not matched to a gene. This CDR3 has 16 residues. Per the germline V gene, CDR1 is GEAIGNYY and CDR2 is EKD. The CDR3, as DNA: TGTGCCTGTGACAAGGTACTGGGGGCTCACACCGATAAACTCATCTTT. Protein product: CACDKVLGAHTDKLIF.

The CDR3 DNA follows: TGTGCCTGTGACACCGGGCTGGGGGATACGACAGCACAACTCTTCTTT. Translated: CACDTGLGDTTAQLFF. The chain joins TRDV2 to TRDJ2, with 11 bases lining up with TRDD3. This CDR3 has 16 residues. Losses at the gene ends were 0 bases for V and 4 bases for J; bases not matched to a gene: 3. CDR1 and CDR2 (germline): GEAIGNYY, EKD.

In this sample, this clone is large. A much larger clone differs from this one at a single base, so this may be a read error. The V call is TRDV2, the J call TRDJ3; 11 nucleotides align to TRDD3. This CDR3 has 18 residues. CDR1 is GEAIGNYY, CDR2 EKD, per germline. V lost 1 base, J lost 0 bases, and 1 base stayed unmatched. In DNA form, the CDR3 reads TGTGCCTGTGACACTGGGGGATACGGCTCCTGGGACACCCGACAGATGTTTTTC. Translated, it gives CACDTGGYGSWDTRQMFF.

V is TRDV2 and J is TRDJ1, with TRDD3 identical over 11 bases. V dropped 3 bases and J dropped 8; count of bases not matched to a gene: 16. CDR3 size: 17 residues. In germline, CDR1 is GEAIGNYY, CDR2 EKD. CDR3 in amino acids: CACDPLPTVGDTRKLIF. The CDR3, as DNA: TGTGCCTGTGACCCCCTTCCTACCGTGGGGGATACGCGGAAACTCATCTTT.

This clone was observed once. This may arise from a read error, as a much more abundant clone is one base away. This chain connects TRDV1 to TRDJ1; TRDD2 or TRDD3 may be the D gene (6 bases each). This CDR3 comprises 20 residues. Germline assignment: CDR1 TSWWSYY and CDR2 QGS. The CDR3 sequence is CALREPGPTSYWVSVDKLIF. The CDR3 DNA reads as TGTGCTCTTAGGGAACCGGGTCCTACGTCCTACTGGGTATCGGTGGATAAACTCATCTTT.

The chain joins TRDV1 to TRDJ1, with 13 positions matching TRDD3. Germline CDR1 and CDR2: TSWWSYY and QGS. The CDR3 is made up of 21 amino acids. The ends lost 4 bases at V and 0 bases at J; junction bases unmatched: 17. This chain's CDR3 is CALGASYGVLGDTRNTDKLIF. The CDR3 nucleotides read TGTGCTCTTGGGGCTTCCTACGGCGTACTGGGGGATACGCGGAACACCGATAAACTCATCTTT.

By sample fraction, this clone is medium-sized. The chain has TRDV2 and TRDJ3; TRDD3 is a possible D gene (5 bases). CDR3 length: 17 amino acids. Germline lookup yields CDR1 GEAIGNYY and CDR2 EKD. V was shortened by 2 bases and J by 1 base, with 11 bases between the two germline ends. CDR3 region: CACDSTGVSWDTRQMFF. CDR3 DNA sequence: TGTGCCTGTGACAGTACTGGCGTTTCCTGGGACACCCGACAGATGTTTTTC.

In regard to this clone: A far larger clone differs by one base, so this is likely a read error. At the DNA level, this CDR3 is encoded by other sequences in the same sample as well. The rearrangement links TRDV2 to TRDJ3; TRDD3 matches at 11 bases. Trimming cost V 1 base and J 1 base; bases outside gene matches: 2. Looked up from germline, CDR1 is GEAIGNYY and CDR2 is EKD. The CDR3 spans 18 residues. The CDR3 is CACDTGGYASWDTRQMFF. The CDR3 DNA follows: TGTGCCTGTGACACTGGGGGATACGCGTCCTGGGACACCCGACAGATGTTTTTC.

This clone was seen a handful of times. The rearrangement joins TRDV2 to TRDJ1; 12 bases line up with TRDD3. Looked up from germline, CDR1 is GEAIGNYY and CDR2 is EKD. There are 15 residues in the CDR3. The V gene end was trimmed by 4 bases and the J gene end by 3 bases; junction bases not matched to a gene: 5. CDR3 protein: CACDILGDTADKLIF. Here the CDR3 DNA reads TGTGCCTGTGATATACTGGGGGATACAGCCGATAAACTCATCTTT.

In the case of this clone: One base away lies a much larger clone, so this may be a sequencing read error. The chain combines TRDV1 with TRDJ1; TRDD3 matches 8 bases. Germline V lookup: CDR1 TSWWSYY, CDR2 QGS. This CDR3 has 20 residues. Germline trimming cut 2 bases from V and 0 bases from J; bases unmatched to any gene: 17. CDR3 sequence reads: CALGEESYGTGGTYTDKLIF. The CDR3 nucleotides read TGTGCTCTTGGGGAAGAGTCCTACGGTACTGGGGGGACGTACACCGATAAACTCATCTTT.

This clone is large within its sample. This same CDR3 is encoded by further DNA sequences in the sample. The chain carries TRDV2 and TRDJ2, with D possibly matching TRDD3 (5 bases). V lost 0 bases, J lost 4 bases, and 8 bases lay in between. Germline V gene data show CDR1 as GEAIGNYY and CDR2 as EKD. The CDR3 loop spans 14 amino acids. The CDR3 here is CACDTLGATAQLFF. The CDR3 DNA is TGTGCCTGTGACACCCTGGGAGCGACAGCACAACTCTTCTTT.

In the case of this clone: With a far larger clone one base away, a read error is the likely cause. This same CDR3 is encoded by further DNA sequences in the sample. The CDR3 DNA is TGCGCTCTTGGGAACGCAGTGACAGCACAACTCTTCTTT. The encoded protein is CALGNAVTAQLFF. The genes are TRDV1 and TRDJ2; D call uncertain. Looked up from germline, CDR1 is TSWWSYY and CDR2 is QGS. The CDR3 runs to 13 residues.

The rearrangement links TRDV1 to TRDJ1; D call uncertain. The V end was cut by 3 bases, the J end by 3 bases, with 17 bases between. This CDR3 is 16 amino acids long. CDR1 TSWWSYY and CDR2 QGS come from the germline V gene. CDR3 DNA sequence: TGTGCTCTTGGGGAGCTAATGGGAATCTGCCCCGATAAACTCATCTTT. Amino acids: CALGELMGICPDKLIF.

With regard to this clone: Being one base from a much bigger clone, this may be a read error. The rearrangement links TRAV38-2/DV8 to TRDJ1; 8 bases match TRDD3. This CDR3 region has 20 residues. Trimming at V came to 4 bases and at J to 1 base, leaving 21 bases not matched to a gene. Looked up from germline, CDR1 is TSESDYY and CDR2 is QEAYKQQN. CDR3 bases: TGTGCTTATAGGGATTTGGTTTCCTATTGGTACTGGGGGTCCACCGATAAACTCATCTTT. Translating it yields CAYRDLVSYWYWGSTDKLIF.

This clone was detected a few times. The V and J genes are TRDV2 and TRDJ2; D is perhaps TRDD3 (6 bases). Germline-derived CDR1 and CDR2 are GEAIGNYY and EKD. This CDR3 has 19 residues. V shed 0 bases and J shed 0 bases, with 19 bases lying between them. The CDR3 loop is CACDTVTYGDPTLTAQLFF. CDR3 nucleotides: TGTGCCTGTGACACCGTCACGTACGGGGATCCTACTTTGACAGCACAACTCTTCTTT.

This clone appeared a few times. This chain connects TRDV2 to TRDJ3, with 8 bases that match TRDD3. CDR1 is GEAIGNYY, CDR2 EKD, per germline. The CDR3 loop spans 16 amino acids. V lost 0 bases and J lost 3; bases outside the gene matches: 0. CDR3 DNA sequence: TGTGCCTGTGACACCTGGGGGATCTGGGACACCCGACAGATGTTTTTC. Translating gives CACDTWGIWDTRQMFF.

By its share, this clone is large (0.1 to 1%). The chain links TRDV1 to TRDJ1; TRDD3 might be the D (6 bases). The CDR3 extends over 16 amino acids. CDR1 is TSWWSYY, CDR2 QGS, per germline. Trimming cost V 1 base and J 3 bases, with 15 bases left between them. This CDR3 is CALGEPRGGVADKLIF. The DNA for the CDR3 is TGTGCTCTTGGGGAACCTCGCGGGGGAGTAGCCGATAAACTCATCTTT.

The chain recombines TRDV2 with TRDJ3; 7 positions agree with TRDD3. Germline V gene lookup returns CDR1 GEAIGNYY and CDR2 EKD. J lost 0 bases, V lost 3 bases, and 13 bases had no gene match. This CDR3 spans 20 amino acids. CDR3 region: CACDETSGGFSSWDTRQMFF. CDR3 bases: TGTGCCTGTGACGAGACCTCTGGGGGGTTCAGCTCCTGGGACACCCGACAGATGTTTTTC.

This chain joins TRAV23/DV6 and TRDJ1; perhaps TRDD2 as D (5 bases). CDR3 size: 20 residues. Per germline, CDR1 NTAFDY and CDR2 IRPDVSE (reference sequence). The V end was cut by 0 bases, the J end by 2 bases, with 29 bases between. The CDR3 protein is CAASMAPYLNAEVGTDKLIF. The CDR3 nucleotides read TGTGCAGCAAGCATGGCTCCCTACCTAAACGCTGAGGTCGGAACCGATAAACTCATCTTT.